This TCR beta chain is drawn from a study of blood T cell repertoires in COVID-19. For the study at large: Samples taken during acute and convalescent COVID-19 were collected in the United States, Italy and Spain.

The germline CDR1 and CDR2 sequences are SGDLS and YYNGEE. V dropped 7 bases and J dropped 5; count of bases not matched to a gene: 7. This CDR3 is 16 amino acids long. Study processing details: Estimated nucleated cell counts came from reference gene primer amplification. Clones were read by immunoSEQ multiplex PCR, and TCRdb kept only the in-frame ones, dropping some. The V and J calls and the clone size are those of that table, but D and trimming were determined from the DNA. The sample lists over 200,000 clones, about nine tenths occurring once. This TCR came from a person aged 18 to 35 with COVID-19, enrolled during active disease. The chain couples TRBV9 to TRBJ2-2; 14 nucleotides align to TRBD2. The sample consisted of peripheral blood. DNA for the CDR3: TGTGCCAGCGGTGAGGGACTAGCGGGAGAGACCGGGGAGCTGTTTTTT. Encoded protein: CASGEGLAGETGELFF.